This T cell receptor beta chain was sequenced for a study of blood T cell repertoires in COVID-19. Study at large: Whether acute or convalescent, the COVID-19 samples came from the United States, Italy and Spain.

This clone was seen once. CDR1 and CDR2 from the germline V gene are SGHRS and YFSETQ. Trimming stripped 0 bases from V and 4 bases from J, with 10 bases between. The CDR3 is 15 amino acids. Data came from immunoSEQ multiplex PCR; TCRdb stores just in-frame clones and leaves some out. The data contain about 47,000 clones, over 85% of them singletons. The sequenced material came from peripheral blood. This TCR was sampled from a man older than 75 with active or convalescent COVID-19. The V call is TRBV5-1, the J call TRBJ2-2; D possibly corresponds to TRBD1 (5 bases). In DNA form, the CDR3 reads TGCGCCAGCAGCTTGGTCGGACAAATCACCGGGGAGCTGTTTTTT. Translation gives CASSLVGQITGELFF.